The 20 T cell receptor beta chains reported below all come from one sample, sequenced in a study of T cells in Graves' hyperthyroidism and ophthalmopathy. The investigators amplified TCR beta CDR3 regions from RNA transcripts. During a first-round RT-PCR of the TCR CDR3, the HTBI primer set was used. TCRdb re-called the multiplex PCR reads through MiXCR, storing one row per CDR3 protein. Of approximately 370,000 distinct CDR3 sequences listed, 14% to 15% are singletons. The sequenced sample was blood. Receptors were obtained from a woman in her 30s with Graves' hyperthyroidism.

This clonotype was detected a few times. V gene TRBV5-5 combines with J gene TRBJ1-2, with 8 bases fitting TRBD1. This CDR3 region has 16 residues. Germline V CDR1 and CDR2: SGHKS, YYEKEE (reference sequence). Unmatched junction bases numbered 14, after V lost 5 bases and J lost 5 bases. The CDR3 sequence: CASRQRPQGDGYGYTF. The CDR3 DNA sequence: TGTGCCAGCAGACAGAGACCACAGGGGGACGGGTATGGCTACACCTTC.

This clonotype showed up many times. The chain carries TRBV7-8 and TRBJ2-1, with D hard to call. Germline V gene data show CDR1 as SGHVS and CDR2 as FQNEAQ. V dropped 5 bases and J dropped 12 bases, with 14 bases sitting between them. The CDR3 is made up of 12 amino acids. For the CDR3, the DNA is TGTGCCAGCAGCCCCGATCGGTTTGTGCAGTTCTTC. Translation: CASSPDRFVQFF. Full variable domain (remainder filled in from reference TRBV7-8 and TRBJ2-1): GAGVSQSPRYKVAKRGQDVALRCDPISGHVSLFWYQQALGQGPEFLTYFQNEAQLDKSGLPSDRFFAERPEGSVSTLKIQRTQQEDSAVYLCASSPDRFVQFFGPGTRLTVL.

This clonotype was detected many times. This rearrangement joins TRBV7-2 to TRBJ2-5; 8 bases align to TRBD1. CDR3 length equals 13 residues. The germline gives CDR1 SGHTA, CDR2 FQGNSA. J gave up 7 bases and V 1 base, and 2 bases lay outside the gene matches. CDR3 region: CASSLVGTGTQYF. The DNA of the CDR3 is TGTGCCAGCAGCTTAGTGGGGACAGGGACCCAGTACTTC.

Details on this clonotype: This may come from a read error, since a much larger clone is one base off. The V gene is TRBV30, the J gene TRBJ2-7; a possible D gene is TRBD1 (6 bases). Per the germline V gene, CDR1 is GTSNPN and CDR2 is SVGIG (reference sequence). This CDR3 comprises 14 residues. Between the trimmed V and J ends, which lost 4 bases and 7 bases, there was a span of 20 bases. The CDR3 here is CAWMEGRQVEEQYF. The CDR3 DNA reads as TGTGCCTGGATGGAAGGGAGACAGGTTGAGGAGCAGTACTTC.

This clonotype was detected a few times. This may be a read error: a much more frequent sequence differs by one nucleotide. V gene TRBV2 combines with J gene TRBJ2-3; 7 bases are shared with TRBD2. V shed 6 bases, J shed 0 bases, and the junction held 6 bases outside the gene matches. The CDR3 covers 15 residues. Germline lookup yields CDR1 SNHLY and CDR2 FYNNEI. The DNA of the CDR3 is TGTGCCAGCAGCTGCGTGCGGGAGAGCACAGATACGCAGTATTTT. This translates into CASSCVRESTDTQYF.

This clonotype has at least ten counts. CDR3 coding DNA: TGTGCCAGCAGGGGACTAGCGGGAGGTCCCCGCGGGGCGCAGTATTTT. As protein: CASRGLAGGPRGAQYF. The genes are TRBV2 and TRBJ2-3, with TRBD2 matching 15 bases. The V gene end was trimmed by 6 bases and the J gene end by 10 bases; junction bases not matched to a gene: 11. This CDR3 is built from 16 residues. In germline, CDR1 is SNHLY, CDR2 FYNNEI.

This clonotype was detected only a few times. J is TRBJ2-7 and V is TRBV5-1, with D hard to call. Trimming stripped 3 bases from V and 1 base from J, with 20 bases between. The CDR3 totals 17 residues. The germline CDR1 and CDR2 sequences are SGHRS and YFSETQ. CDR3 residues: CASSSSTGRTFSYEQYF. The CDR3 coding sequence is TGCGCCAGCAGCTCCTCTACCGGACGGACGTTTTCCTACGAGCAGTACTTC.

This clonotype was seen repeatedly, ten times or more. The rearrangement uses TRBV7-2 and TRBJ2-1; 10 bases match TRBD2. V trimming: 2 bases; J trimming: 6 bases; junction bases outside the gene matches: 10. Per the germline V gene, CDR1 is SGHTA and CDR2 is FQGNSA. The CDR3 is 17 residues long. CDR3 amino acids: CASSLRASGSIGNEQFF. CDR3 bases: TGTGCCAGCAGCTTAAGGGCTAGCGGGAGTATTGGCAATGAGCAGTTCTTC.

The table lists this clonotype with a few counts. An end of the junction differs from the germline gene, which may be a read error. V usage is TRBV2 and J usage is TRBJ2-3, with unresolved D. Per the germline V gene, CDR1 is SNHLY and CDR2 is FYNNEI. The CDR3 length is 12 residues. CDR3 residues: CAISEQRDTQYF. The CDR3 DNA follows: TGTGCCATCAGTGAACAACGGGATACGCAGTATTTT.

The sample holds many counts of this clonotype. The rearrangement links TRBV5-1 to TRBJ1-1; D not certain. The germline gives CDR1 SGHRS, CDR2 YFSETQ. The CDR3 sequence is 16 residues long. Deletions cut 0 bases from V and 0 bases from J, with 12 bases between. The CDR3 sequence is CASSLGWTAMNTEAFF. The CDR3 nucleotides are TGCGCCAGCAGCTTGGGGTGGACGGCGATGAACACTGAAGCTTTCTTT.

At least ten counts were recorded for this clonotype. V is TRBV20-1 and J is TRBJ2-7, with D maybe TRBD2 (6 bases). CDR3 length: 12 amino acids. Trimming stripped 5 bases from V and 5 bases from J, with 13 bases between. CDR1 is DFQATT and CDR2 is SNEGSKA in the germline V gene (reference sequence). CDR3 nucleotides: TGCAGTGCTCTTCGGGAGAAGCACGAGCAGTACTTC. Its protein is CSALREKHEQYF.

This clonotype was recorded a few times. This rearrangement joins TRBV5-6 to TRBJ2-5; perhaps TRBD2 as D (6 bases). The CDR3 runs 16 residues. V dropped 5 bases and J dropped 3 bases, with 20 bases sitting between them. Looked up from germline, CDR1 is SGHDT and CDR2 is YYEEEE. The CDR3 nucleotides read TGTGCCAGCAGTGGTAGGGTCGGGAGAAGCGAAGAGACCCAGTACTTC. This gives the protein CASSGRVGRSEETQYF. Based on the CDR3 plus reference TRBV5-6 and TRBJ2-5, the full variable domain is DAGVTQSPTHLIKTRGQQVTLRCSPKSGHDTVSWYQQALGQGPQFIFQYYEEEERQRGNFPDRFSGHQFPNYSSELNVNALLLGDSALYLCASSGRVGRSEETQYFGPGTRLLVL.

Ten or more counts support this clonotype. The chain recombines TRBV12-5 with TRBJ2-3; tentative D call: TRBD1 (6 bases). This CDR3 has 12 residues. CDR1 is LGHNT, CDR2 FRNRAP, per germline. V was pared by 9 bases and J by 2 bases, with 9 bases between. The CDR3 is CASRTDTDTQYF. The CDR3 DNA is TGTGCTAGCCGGACAGACACAGATACGCAGTATTTT.

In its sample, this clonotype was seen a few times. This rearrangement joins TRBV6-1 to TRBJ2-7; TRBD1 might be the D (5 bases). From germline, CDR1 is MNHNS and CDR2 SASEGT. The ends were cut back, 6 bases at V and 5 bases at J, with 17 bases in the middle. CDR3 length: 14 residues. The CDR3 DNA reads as TGTGCCAGCAGAAAACGGTTGGCAGGGAACGAGCAGTACTTC. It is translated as CASRKRLAGNEQYF.

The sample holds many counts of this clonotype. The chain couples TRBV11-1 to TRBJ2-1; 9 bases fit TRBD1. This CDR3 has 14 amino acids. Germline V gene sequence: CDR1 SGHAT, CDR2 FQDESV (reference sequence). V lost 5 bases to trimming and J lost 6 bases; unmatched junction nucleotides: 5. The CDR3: CASSAGTGLNEQFF. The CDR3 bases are TGTGCCAGCAGCGCCGGGACAGGGCTCAATGAGCAGTTCTTC. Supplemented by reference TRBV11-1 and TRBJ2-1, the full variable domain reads EAEVAQSPRYKITEKSQAVAFWCDPISGHATLYWYRQILGQGPELLVQFQDESVVDDSQLPKDRFSAERLKGVDSTLKIQPAELGDSAMYLCASSAGTGLNEQFFGPGTRLTVL.

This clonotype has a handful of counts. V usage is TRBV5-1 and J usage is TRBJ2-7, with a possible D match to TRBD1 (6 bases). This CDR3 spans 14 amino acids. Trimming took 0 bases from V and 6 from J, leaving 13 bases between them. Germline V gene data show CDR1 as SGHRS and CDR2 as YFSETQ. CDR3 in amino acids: CASSLDRVGIEQYF. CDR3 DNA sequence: TGCGCCAGCAGCTTGGACAGGGTAGGGATCGAGCAGTACTTC.

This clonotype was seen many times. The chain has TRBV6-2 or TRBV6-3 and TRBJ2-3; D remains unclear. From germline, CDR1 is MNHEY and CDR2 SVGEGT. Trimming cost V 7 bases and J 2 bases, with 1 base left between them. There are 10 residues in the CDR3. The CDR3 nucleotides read TGTGCCAGCAACACAGATACGCAGTATTTT. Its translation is CASNTDTQYF.

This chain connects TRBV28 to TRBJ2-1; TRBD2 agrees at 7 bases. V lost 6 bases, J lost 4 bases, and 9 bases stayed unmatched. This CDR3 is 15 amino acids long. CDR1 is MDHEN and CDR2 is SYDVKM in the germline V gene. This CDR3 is CASRQAGSLYNEQFF. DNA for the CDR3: TGTGCCAGCAGGCAAGCGGGAAGCCTATACAATGAGCAGTTCTTC.

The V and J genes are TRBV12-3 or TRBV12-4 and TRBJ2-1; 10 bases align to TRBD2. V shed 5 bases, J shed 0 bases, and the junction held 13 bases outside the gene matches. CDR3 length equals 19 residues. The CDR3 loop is CASSPRVSGRPSSYNEQFF. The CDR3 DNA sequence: TGTGCCAGCAGTCCCCGGGTTAGCGGGAGGCCGAGCTCCTACAATGAGCAGTTCTTC.

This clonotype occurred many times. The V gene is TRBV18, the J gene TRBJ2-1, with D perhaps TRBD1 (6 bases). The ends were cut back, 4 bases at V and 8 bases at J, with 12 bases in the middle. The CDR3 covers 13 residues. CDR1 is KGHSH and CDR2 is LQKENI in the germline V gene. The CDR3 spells CASSLQGLDEQFF. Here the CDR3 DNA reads TGTGCCAGCTCACTACAGGGTCTGGATGAGCAGTTCTTC.